These 14 T cell receptor beta chains came from one sample sequenced in a study of T cells in Graves' hyperthyroidism and ophthalmopathy. The CDR3 regions of TCR beta were amplified from RNA transcripts. In the first-round RT-PCR of the TCR CDR3, the HTBI primer set was used. TCRdb ran MiXCR on the multiplex PCR reads and lists one entry per CDR3 protein. The sample consists of roughly 400,000 distinct CDR3 sequences, around a quarter of them appearing once. The sequenced material came from blood. The receptors shown here come from a man aged 50 or older with Graves' hyperthyroidism.

About this clonotype itself: This may arise from a read error, as a much more abundant clone is one base away. The chain recombines TRBV7-3 with TRBJ2-1; a possible D gene is TRBD1 (6 bases). The CDR3 runs 13 residues. Germline lookup yields CDR1 SGHTA and CDR2 FQGTGA. This chain's CDR3 is CASSQGINNEQSF. CDR3 coding DNA: TGTGCCAGCAGCCAGGGGATTAACAATGAGCAGTCCTTC.

This chain links TRBV20-1 with TRBJ2-1, with 10 bases that match TRBD2. This CDR3 is built from 15 residues. The V gene end was trimmed by 7 bases and the J gene end by 2 bases; junction bases not matched to a gene: 8. Germline V lookup: CDR1 DFQATT, CDR2 SNEGSKA (reference sequence). The CDR3 sequence: CSVPLSGRAYNEQFF. The CDR3 DNA follows: TGCAGTGTTCCTCTCAGCGGGAGGGCCTACAATGAGCAGTTCTTC.

This clonotype was counted at least ten times. Here the CDR3 DNA reads TGTGCCAGCAGCTTAGAAATGGCGGGAGTCTACAATGAGCAGTTCTTC. It encodes CASSLEMAGVYNEQFF. The rearrangement uses TRBV11-2 and TRBJ2-1; TRBD2 agrees at 7 bases. CDR1 is SGHAT and CDR2 is FQNNGV in the germline V gene. The CDR3 spans 16 residues. After removal of 0 bases from V and 3 bases from J, the junction contained 5 bases not matched to a gene.

The gene calls are TRBV20-1 and TRBJ2-1; 11 bases line up with TRBD2. V lost 4 bases to trimming and J lost 4 bases; unmatched junction nucleotides: 6. This CDR3 contains 15 residues. In germline, CDR1 is DFQATT, CDR2 SNEGSKA (reference sequence). The CDR3 region is CSAKPGLAVYNEQFF. DNA for the CDR3: TGCAGTGCTAAACCGGGACTAGCGGTTTACAATGAGCAGTTCTTC.

The chain links TRBV9 to TRBJ2-2; no firm D call. The CDR3 is made up of 14 amino acids. The germline V and J ends were trimmed by 0 bases and 5 bases, with 8 bases remaining between them. Looked up from germline, CDR1 is SGDLS and CDR2 is YYNGEE. The CDR3, as DNA: TGTGCCAGCAGCGTAGAATTGGGGACCGGGGAGCTGTTTTTT. Amino acids: CASSVELGTGELFF.

This clonotype was counted at least ten times. The V gene is TRBV7-8, the J gene TRBJ1-1; tentatively, D is TRBD1 (6 bases). This CDR3 region has 14 residues. Germline assignment: CDR1 SGHVS and CDR2 FQNEAQ. The V end was cut by 0 bases, the J end by 1 base, with 6 bases between. CDR3 coding DNA: TGTGCCAGCAGCTTAGCCAGGGGGAACACTGAAGCTTTCTTT. Its protein product is CASSLARGNTEAFF.

This clonotype has a count of ten or more. This chain joins TRBV2 and TRBJ2-7; 8 nucleotides agree with TRBD1. This CDR3 spans 15 amino acids. Germline loops: CDR1 SNHLY, CDR2 FYNNEI. Trimming removed 6 bases from V and 0 bases from J; junction bases left unmatched: 7. The CDR3 nucleotides are TGTGCCAGCAGAGAGCAGGGGGCGAGCTCCTACGAGCAGTACTTC. Its translation is CASREQGASSYEQYF. Together with reference TRBV2 and TRBJ2-7, the CDR3 gives the full variable domain: EPEVTQTPSHQVTQMGQEVILRCVPISNHLYFYWYRQILGQKVEFLVSFYNNEISEKSEIFDDQFSVERPDGSNFTLKIRSTKLEDSAMYFCASREQGASSYEQYFGPGTRLTVT.

Only one count was recorded for this clonotype. A much larger clone is a single base away; this may be a read error. The J gene is TRBJ2-5, the V gene TRBV7-2, with unresolved D. Per germline, CDR1 SGHTA and CDR2 FQGNSA. This CDR3 is built from 14 residues. CDR3 sequence (DNA): TGTGCCGGCAGCCCAGACCGAACCCAAGAGACCCAGTACTTC. It codes for CAGSPDRTQETQYF.

As regards this clonotype: This may be a read error: a much more frequent sequence differs by one nucleotide. The chain carries TRBV3-1 and TRBJ2-2, with D tentatively TRBD1 or TRBD2 (5 bases each). The CDR3 sequence is 13 residues long. CDR1 and CDR2 from the germline V gene are LGHDT and YNNKEL (reference sequence). The CDR3 reads CASSYQGTGELLF. In DNA, the CDR3 is TGTGCCAGCAGTTACCAGGGAACCGGGGAGCTGCTTTTT.

This clonotype has at least ten counts. The rearrangement uses TRBV2 and TRBJ2-1; D unresolved. This CDR3 comprises 10 residues. Per germline, CDR1 SNHLY and CDR2 FYNNEI. V was trimmed by 0 bases and J by 12 bases, leaving 3 bases between them. In nucleotides, the CDR3 is TGTGCCAGCAGTGAAGCGTGGCAGTTCTTC. Residues: CASSEAWQFF.

The sample holds a few counts of this clonotype. The chain employs TRBV11-2 and TRBJ2-1; D is undetermined. The germline V gene has CDR1 SGHAT and CDR2 FQNNGV. This CDR3 spans 12 amino acids. V lost 4 bases and J 9 bases, leaving 10 bases between the germline ends. Written as DNA, the CDR3 is TGTGCCAGCAGCTACCGACGGATTGAGCAGTTCTTC. Protein: CASSYRRIEQFF.

This clonotype was found once. The chain uses TRBV18 and TRBJ1-1, with 7 bases matching TRBD1. Germline V lookup: CDR1 KGHSH, CDR2 LQKENI. Trimming removed 0 bases from V and 2 bases from J; junction bases left unmatched: 6. The CDR3 sequence is 16 residues long. CDR3 nucleotide sequence: TGTGCCAGCTCACCACCATCGGGACAGAAAAACACTGAAGCTTTCTTT. The encoded protein is CASSPPSGQKNTEAFF.

This clonotype was seen only a few times. The chain combines TRBV7-2 with TRBJ1-2; perhaps TRBD1 as D (5 bases). The germline V gene encodes CDR1 SGHTA and CDR2 FQGNSA. Trimming removed 5 bases from V and 2 bases from J, with 12 bases in between. The CDR3 is 14 amino acids. The chain's CDR3 is CASSGNRGNYGYTF. Written as DNA, the CDR3 is TGTGCCAGCAGCGGTAATAGGGGCAACTATGGCTACACCTTC.

This clonotype appeared a few times. The chain links TRBV7-3 to TRBJ1-5; possibly TRBD1 for D (5 bases). CDR1 is SGHTA and CDR2 is FQGTGA in the germline V gene. The CDR3 length is 17 residues. Trimming took off 2 bases at V and 0 bases at J, with 14 bases between the two ends. Written as DNA, the CDR3 is TGTGCCAGCAGCTTAGATGGATGGGGGGATAGCAATCAGCCCCAGCATTTT. Translation gives CASSLDGWGDSNQPQHF.